This T cell receptor (beta chain) emerged from a study of CD8 T cells in Susac syndrome. After extraction with the RNeasy kit, roughly 0.5 to 1 ug of the RNA was reverse transcribed using random hexamers. One entry per CDR3 protein, called by TCRdb with MiXCR from the immunoSEQ multiplex PCR reads. Of 150,000 to 160,000 distinct CDR3 sequences listed, around 96% were seen once; the top ten hold about 0.21%. V trimming: 5 bases; J trimming: 0 bases; junction bases outside the gene matches: 5. This CDR3 is 16 amino acids long. TEMRA cells were FACS-enriched, while CD8+ and CD4+ T cells were negatively isolated.

Sequencing was done on a sample of CD8+ T cells from PBMCs. This clonotype originated in a human donor with multiple sclerosis. The chain recombines TRBV12-3 or TRBV12-4 with TRBJ2-1; 9 bases are shared with TRBD1. The CDR3 reads CASSPGTGTSYNEQFF. As DNA, the CDR3 is TGTGCCAGCAGTCCGGGGACAGGGACCTCCTACAATGAGCAGTTCTTC.